The clone carrying this TCR beta chain was detected a few times. What it binds is not known. The data stem from a study of blood T cells in healthy people across ages. Study-level results: Changes in expanded clonotypes were possibly confounded, as the CMV status of donors was unknown.

A second about 6 to 11 cycle PCR used barcoded and J-beta primers. TCRdb used MiXCR to reprocess the 5' RACE reads, holding one entry per CDR3 protein. The data hold about 1.7 million distinct CDR3 sequences, with about 30% observed a single time. Sequencing was performed on blood. This receptor was taken from a woman in her 30s in good health.

CDR3 region: CASSLSSGYTGELFF. The CDR3 DNA sequence: TGTGCCAGCAGTTTGTCTAGCGGCTACACCGGGGAGCTGTTTTTT. The V call is TRBV12-3 or TRBV12-4, the J call TRBJ2-2; 7 bases are shared with TRBD2. This CDR3 is built from 15 residues. V was pared by 3 bases and J by 3 bases, with 4 bases of the junction left unmatched.